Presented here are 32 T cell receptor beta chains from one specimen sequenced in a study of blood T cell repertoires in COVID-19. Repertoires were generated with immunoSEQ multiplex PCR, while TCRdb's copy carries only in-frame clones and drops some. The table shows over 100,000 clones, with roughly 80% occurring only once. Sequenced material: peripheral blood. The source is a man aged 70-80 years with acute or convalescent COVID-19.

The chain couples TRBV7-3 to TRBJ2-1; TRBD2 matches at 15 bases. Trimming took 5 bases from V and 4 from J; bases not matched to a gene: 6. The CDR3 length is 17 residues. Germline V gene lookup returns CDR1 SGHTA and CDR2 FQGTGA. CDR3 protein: CASSPIGTSGGYNEQFF. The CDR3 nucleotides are TGTGCCAGCAGCCCAATAGGGACTAGCGGGGGGTACAATGAGCAGTTCTTC.

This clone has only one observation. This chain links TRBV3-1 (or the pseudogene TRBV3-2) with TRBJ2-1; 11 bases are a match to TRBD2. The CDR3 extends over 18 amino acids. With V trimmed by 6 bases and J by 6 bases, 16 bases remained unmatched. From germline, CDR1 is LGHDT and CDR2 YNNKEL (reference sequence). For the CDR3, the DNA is TGTGCCAGCAGTCGATTACCCTCGACTAGCGGGGTTGTCAATGAGCAGTTCTTC. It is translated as CASSRLPSTSGVVNEQFF.

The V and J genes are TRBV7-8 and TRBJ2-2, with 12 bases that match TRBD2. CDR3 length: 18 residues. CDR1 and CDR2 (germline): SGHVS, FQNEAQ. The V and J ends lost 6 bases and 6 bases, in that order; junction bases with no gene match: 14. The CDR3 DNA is TGTGCCAGCAGTCGATCACTAGCGGGGGGAAATCGCCCCGGGGAGCTGTTTTTT. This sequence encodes CASSRSLAGGNRPGELFF.

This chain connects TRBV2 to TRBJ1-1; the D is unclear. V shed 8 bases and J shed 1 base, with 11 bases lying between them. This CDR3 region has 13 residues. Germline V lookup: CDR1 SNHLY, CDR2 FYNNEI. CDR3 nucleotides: TGTGCCAGCCTCGGGGAGGGGAACACTGAAGCTTTCTTT. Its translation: CASLGEGNTEAFF.

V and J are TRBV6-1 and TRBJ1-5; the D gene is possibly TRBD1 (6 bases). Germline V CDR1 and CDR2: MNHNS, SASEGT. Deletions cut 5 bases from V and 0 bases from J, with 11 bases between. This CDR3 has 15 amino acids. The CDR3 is CASSPQGRSNQPQHF. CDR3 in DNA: TGTGCCAGCAGTCCACAGGGTCGTAGCAATCAGCCCCAGCATTTT.

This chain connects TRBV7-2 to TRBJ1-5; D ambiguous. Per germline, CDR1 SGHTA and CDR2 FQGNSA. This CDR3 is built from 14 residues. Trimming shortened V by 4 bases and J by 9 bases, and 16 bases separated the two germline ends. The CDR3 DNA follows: TGTGCCAGCAGCTCAGATCATAACACGTCGCCCCAGCATTTT. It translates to CASSSDHNTSPQHF.

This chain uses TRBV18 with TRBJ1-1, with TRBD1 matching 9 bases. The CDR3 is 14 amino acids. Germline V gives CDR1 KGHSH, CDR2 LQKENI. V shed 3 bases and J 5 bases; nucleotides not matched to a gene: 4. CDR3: CASSPDRGGTEAFF. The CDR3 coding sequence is TGTGCCAGCTCACCGGACAGGGGAGGAACTGAAGCTTTCTTT.

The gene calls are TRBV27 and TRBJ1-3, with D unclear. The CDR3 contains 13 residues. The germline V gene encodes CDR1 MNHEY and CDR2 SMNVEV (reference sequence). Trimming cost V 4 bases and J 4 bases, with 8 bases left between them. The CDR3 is CASSSQNGNTIYF. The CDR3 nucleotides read TGTGCCAGCAGTTCCCAGAACGGAAACACCATATATTTT.

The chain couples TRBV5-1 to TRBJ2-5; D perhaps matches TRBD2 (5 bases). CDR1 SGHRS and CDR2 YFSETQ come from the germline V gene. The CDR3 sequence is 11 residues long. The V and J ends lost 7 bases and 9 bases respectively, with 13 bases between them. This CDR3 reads CASGERVPQYF. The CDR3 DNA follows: TGCGCCAGCGGGGAGAGGGTTCCCCAGTACTTC.

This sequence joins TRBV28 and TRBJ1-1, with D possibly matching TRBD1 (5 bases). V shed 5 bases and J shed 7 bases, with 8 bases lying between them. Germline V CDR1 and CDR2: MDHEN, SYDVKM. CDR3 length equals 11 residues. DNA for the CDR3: TGTGCCAGCAGTGCAGGGATTGAAGCTTTCTTT. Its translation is CASSAGIEAFF.

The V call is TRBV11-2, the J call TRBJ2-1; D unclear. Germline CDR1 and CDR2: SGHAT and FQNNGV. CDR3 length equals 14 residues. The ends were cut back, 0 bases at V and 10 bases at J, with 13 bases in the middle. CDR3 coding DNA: TGTGCCAGCAGCTTAGATTCCCTCCTGGGCGAGCAGTTCTTC. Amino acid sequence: CASSLDSLLGEQFF.

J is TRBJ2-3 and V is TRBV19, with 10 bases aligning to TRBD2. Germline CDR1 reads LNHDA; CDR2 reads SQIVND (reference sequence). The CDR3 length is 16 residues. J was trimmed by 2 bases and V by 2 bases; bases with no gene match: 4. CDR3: CASSITGTSVTDTQYF. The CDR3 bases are TGTGCCAGTAGTATAACCGGGACTAGCGTCACAGATACGCAGTATTTT.

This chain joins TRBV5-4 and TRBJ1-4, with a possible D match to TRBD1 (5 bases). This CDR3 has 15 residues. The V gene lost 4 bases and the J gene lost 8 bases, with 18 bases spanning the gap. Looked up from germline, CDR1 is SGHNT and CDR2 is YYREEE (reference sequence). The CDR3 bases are TGTGCCAGCAGCGCGACGCAGGGATTTGGCGAAAAACTGTTTTTT. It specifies CASSATQGFGEKLFF.

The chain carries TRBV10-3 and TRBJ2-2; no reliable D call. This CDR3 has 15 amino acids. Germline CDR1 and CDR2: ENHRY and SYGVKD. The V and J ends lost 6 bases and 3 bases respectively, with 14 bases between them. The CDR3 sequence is CAIRNPGSYTGELFF. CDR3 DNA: TGTGCCATCAGAAACCCGGGTTCTTACACCGGGGAGCTGTTTTTT.

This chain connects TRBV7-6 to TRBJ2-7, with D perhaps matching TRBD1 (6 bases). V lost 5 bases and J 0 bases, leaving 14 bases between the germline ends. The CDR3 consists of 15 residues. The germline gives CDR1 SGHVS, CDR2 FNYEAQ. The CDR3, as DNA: TGTGCCAGCAGCAGAAAGGGGGAGAGCTCCTACGAGCAGTACTTC. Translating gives CASSRKGESSYEQYF. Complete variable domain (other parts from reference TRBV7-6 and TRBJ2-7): GAGVSQSPRYKVTKRGQDVALRCDPISGHVSLYWYRQALGQGPEFLTYFNYEAQQDKSGLPNDRFSAERPEGSISTLTIQRTEQRDSAMYRCASSRKGESSYEQYFGPGTRLTVT.

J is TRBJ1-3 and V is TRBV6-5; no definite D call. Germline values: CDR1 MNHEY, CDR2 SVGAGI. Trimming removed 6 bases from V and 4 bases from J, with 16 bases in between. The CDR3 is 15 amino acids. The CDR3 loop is CASRETATGGNTIYF. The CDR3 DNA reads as TGTGCCAGCAGGGAGACCGCCACCGGGGGAAACACCATATATTTT.

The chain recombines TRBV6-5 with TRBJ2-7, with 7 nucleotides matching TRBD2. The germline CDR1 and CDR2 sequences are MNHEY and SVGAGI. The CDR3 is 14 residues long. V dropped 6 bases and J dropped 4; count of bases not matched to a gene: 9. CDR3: CASRGAGSGYEQYF. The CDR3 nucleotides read TGTGCCAGCAGGGGAGCGGGGTCAGGTTACGAGCAGTACTTC.

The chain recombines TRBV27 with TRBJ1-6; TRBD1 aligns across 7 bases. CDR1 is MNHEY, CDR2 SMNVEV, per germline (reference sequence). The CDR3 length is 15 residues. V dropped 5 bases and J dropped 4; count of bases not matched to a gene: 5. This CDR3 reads CASSPRQGYNSPLHF. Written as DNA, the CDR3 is TGTGCCAGCAGTCCTAGACAGGGTTATAATTCACCCCTCCACTTT.

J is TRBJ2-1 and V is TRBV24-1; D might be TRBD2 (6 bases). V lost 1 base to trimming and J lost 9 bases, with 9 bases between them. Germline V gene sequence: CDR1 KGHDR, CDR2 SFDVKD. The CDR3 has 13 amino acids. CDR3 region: CATSDFAGIEQFF. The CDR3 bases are TGTGCCACCAGTGATTTCGCGGGGATTGAGCAGTTCTTC.

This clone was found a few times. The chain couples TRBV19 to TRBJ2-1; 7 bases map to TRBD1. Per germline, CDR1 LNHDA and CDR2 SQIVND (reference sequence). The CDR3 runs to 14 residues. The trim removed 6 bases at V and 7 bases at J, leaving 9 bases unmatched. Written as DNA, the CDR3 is TGTGCCAGTAGGGGGACAGATCATGGGAATGAGCAGTTCTTC. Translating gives CASRGTDHGNEQFF.

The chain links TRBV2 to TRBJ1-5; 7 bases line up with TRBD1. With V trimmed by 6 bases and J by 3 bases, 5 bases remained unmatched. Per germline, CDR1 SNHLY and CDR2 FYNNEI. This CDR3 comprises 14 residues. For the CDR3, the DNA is TGTGCCAGCAGCGCAACAGGGGCCAATCAGCCCCAGCATTTT. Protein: CASSATGANQPQHF.

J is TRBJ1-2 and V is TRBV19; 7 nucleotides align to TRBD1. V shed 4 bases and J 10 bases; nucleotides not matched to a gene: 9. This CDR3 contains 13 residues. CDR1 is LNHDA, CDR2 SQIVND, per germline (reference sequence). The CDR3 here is CASSTRPTGNYTF. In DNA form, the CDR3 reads TGTGCCAGTAGTACGCGCCCGACAGGGAACTACACCTTC.

DNA of the CDR3: TGTGCCAGCAGCCCTACGTCCGTATCTGGGGCCAACGTCCTGACTTTC. Protein product: CASSPTSVSGANVLTF. The chain carries TRBV7-8 and TRBJ2-6; no reliable D call. The germline CDR1 and CDR2 sequences are SGHVS and FQNEAQ. Deletions cut 5 bases from V and 1 base from J, with 12 bases between. The CDR3 is made up of 16 amino acids.

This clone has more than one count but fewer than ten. The CDR3 is CASSFRRATEAFF. CDR3 sequence (DNA): TGTGCCAGCAGTTTTCGGAGAGCCACTGAAGCTTTCTTT. The V call is TRBV6-2 or TRBV6-3, the J call TRBJ1-1; D is unresolved. V was clipped by 4 bases and J by 4 bases, with 10 bases between them. Germline CDR1 is MNHEY and CDR2 is SVGEGT. This CDR3 has 13 residues.

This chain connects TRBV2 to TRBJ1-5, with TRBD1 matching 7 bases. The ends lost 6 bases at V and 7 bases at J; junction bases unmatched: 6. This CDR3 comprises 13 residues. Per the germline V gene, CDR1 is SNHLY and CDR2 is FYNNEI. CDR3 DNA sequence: TGTGCCAGCAGGACAGGGTTCGGACAGCCCCAGCATTTT. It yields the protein CASRTGFGQPQHF.

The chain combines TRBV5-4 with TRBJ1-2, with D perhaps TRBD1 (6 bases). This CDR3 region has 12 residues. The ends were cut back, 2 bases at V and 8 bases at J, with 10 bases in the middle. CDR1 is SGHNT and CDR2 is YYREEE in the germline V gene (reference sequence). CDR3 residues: CASSLAGGGYTF. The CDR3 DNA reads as TGTGCCAGCAGCTTAGCGGGGGGCGGCTACACCTTC.

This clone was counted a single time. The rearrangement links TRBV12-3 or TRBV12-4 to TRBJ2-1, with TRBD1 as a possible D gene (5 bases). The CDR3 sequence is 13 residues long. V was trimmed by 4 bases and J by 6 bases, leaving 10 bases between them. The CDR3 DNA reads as TGTGCCAGCAGTTCGCAGGGCCTCAATGAGCAGTTCTTC. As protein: CASSSQGLNEQFF.

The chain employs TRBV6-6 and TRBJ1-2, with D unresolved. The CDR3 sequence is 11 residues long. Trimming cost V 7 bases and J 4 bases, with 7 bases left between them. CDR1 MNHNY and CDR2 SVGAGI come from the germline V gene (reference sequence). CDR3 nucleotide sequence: TGTGCCAGCACCCCCAGCTATGGCTACACCTTC. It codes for CASTPSYGYTF.

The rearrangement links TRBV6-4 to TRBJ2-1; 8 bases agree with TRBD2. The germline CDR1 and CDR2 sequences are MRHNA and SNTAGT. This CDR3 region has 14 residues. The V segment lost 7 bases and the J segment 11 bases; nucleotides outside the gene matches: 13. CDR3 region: CASTKAGVRGKQFF. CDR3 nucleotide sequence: TGTGCCAGCACTAAAGCGGGAGTTAGGGGGAAGCAGTTCTTC.

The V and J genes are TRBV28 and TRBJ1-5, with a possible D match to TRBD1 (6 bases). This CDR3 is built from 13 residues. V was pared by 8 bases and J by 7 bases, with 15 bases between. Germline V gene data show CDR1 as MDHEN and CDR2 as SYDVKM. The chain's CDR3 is CASWRQADQPQHF. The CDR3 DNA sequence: TGTGCCAGCTGGAGACAGGCTGACCAGCCCCAGCATTTT.

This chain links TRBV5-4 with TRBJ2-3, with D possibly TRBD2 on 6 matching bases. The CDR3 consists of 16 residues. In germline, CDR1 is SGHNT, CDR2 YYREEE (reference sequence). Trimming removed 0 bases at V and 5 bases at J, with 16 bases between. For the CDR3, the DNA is TGTGCCAGCAGCTTGGGGGGGGACCCTCTGGGAGATACGCAGTATTTT. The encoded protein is CASSLGGDPLGDTQYF.

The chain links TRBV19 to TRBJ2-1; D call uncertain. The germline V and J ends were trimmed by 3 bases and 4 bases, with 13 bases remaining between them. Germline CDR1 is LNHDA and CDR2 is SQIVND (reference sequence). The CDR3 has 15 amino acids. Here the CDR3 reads CASSMTEVLYNEQFF. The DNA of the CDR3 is TGTGCCAGTAGTATGACCGAGGTTCTTTACAATGAGCAGTTCTTC.